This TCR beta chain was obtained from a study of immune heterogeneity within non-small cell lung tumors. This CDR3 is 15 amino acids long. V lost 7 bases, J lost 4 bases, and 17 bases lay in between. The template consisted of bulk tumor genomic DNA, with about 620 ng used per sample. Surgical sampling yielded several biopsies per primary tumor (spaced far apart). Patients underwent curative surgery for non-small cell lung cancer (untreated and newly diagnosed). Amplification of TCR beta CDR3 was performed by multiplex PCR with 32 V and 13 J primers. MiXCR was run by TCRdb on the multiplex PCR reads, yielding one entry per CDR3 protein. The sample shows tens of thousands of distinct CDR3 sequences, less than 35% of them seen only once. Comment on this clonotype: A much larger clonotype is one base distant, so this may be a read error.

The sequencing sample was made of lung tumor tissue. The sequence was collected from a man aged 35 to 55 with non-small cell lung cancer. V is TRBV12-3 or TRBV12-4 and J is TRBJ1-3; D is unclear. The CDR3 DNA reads TGTGCCAGCACCAATCCTGAGGGCCACGGAAACACCATATATTTT. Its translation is CASTNPEGHGNTIYF.